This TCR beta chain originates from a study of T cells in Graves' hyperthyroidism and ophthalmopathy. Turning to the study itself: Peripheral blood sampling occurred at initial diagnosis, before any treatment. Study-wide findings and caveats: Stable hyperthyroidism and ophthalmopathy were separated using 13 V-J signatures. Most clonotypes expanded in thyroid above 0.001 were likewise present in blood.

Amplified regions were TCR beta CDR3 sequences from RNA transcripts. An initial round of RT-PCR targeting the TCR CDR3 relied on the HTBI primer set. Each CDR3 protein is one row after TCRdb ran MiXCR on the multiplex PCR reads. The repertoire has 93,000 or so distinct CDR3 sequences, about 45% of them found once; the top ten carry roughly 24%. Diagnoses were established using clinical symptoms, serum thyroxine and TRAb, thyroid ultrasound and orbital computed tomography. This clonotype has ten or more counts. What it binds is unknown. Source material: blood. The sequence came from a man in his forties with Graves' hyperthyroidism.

In DNA, the CDR3 is TGCAGTGCTAGTCCGGGACAGGGACAGCCCCAGCATTTT. Translated: CSASPGQGQPQHF. V and J are TRBV20-1 and TRBJ1-5; TRBD1 aligns across 9 bases. CDR3 length equals 13 residues. Losses at the gene ends were 3 bases for V and 7 bases for J; bases not matched to a gene: 4. CDR1 is DFQATT and CDR2 is SNEGSKA in the germline V gene (reference sequence).